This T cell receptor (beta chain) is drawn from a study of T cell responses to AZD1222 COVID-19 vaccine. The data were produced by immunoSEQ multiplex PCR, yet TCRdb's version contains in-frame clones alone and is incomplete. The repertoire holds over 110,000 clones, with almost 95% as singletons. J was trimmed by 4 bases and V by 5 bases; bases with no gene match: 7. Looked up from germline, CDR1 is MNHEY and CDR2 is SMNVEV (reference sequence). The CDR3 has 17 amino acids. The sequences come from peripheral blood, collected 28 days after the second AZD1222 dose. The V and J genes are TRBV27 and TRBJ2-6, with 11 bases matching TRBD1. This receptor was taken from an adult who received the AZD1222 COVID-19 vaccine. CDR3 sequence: CASSRPGQGAGANVLTF. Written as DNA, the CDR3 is TGTGCCAGCAGTCGACCTGGACAGGGGGCAGGGGCCAACGTCCTGACTTTC.